This TCR beta chain was recorded in a study of cytotoxic CD8 clonotypes in ibrutinib-treated CLL. The CDR3 covers 15 residues. Libraries were prepared by immunoSEQ multiplex PCR; TCRdb keeps only in-frame clonotypes and omits some of them. The data show over 200,000 clones, roughly 73% seen once. The chain uses TRBV21-1 and TRBJ2-3; no check of the table's D call, TRBD2, against the DNA was made. TRBV21-1 is a known pseudogene. Sample: PBMCs, taken after 12 months of ibrutinib treatment. The source of this sequence is a human donor with chronic lymphocytic leukemia. The CDR3 DNA reads TGTGCCAGCACCTTTTCGGAGGGGTTTTTGCGTACGCAGTATTTT. Encoded protein: CASTFSEGFLRTQYF.